These 15 T cell receptor beta chains were sequenced from one sample in a study of shared clonotypes between healthy human individuals. Clones were read by immunoSEQ multiplex PCR, and TCRdb kept only the in-frame ones, dropping some. The sample contains hundreds of thousands of clones, 95% to 96% of which appear only once. Naive CD8 populations comprised CD45RO-negative cells positively selected for CCR7, excluding terminally differentiated effector memory CD45RA+ cells. The sequenced sample was naive CD8+ T cells sorted from blood. These receptors all stem from a woman in her thirties in good health.

This clone was observed once. The chain combines TRBV2 with TRBJ1-4, with a weak D call TRBD1 (5 bases). Germline V lookup: CDR1 SNHLY, CDR2 FYNNEI. The length of the CDR3 is 14 residues. V was clipped by 1 base and J by 7 bases, with 10 bases between them. For the CDR3, the DNA is TGTGCCAGCAGTGAAGGGATGGGGGGTGAAAAACTGTTTTTT. It specifies CASSEGMGGEKLFF.

The chain combines TRBV28 with TRBJ2-1; the D call may be TRBD1 or TRBD2 (5 bases each). CDR1 is MDHEN and CDR2 is SYDVKM in the germline V gene. The CDR3 extends over 16 amino acids. V lost 4 bases, J lost 3 bases, and 16 bases lay in between. The CDR3 loop is CASSSPGTEDYNEQFF. Written as DNA, the CDR3 is TGTGCCAGCAGTTCCCCCGGGACGGAGGACTACAATGAGCAGTTCTTC.

The J gene is TRBJ2-2, the V gene TRBV10-3; D unclear. This CDR3 is 13 amino acids long. V was cut by 8 bases and J by 2 bases, with 9 bases left in between. The V gene's germline CDR1 is ENHRY and CDR2 SYGVKD. CDR3 DNA sequence: TGTGCCATCCAGGCAGCTAACACCGGGGAGCTGTTTTTT. Translating gives CAIQAANTGELFF.

This chain links TRBV28 with TRBJ1-5, with D perhaps TRBD1 (6 bases). Germline lookup yields CDR1 MDHEN and CDR2 SYDVKM. The CDR3 consists of 14 residues. V lost 4 bases and J lost 3, with 10 bases in between. The CDR3 bases are TGTGCCAGCAGTTACCGGGACACCAATCAGCCCCAGCATTTT. This codes for CASSYRDTNQPQHF.

The chain recombines TRBV5-6 with TRBJ2-3; no reliable D call. The CDR3 is made up of 14 amino acids. The V gene's germline CDR1 is SGHDT and CDR2 YYEEEE. Trimming removed 4 bases from V and 3 bases from J, with 12 bases in between. The CDR3 protein is CASSTSPKTDTQYF. The CDR3 DNA follows: TGTGCCAGCAGCACCTCACCCAAGACAGATACGCAGTATTTT.

V usage is TRBV11-3 and J usage is TRBJ2-7; 7 bases match TRBD1. Germline V CDR1 and CDR2: SGHNT, YENEEA. This CDR3 is 14 amino acids long. The V and J ends lost 5 bases and 3 bases, in that order; junction bases with no gene match: 7. The CDR3 coding sequence is TGTGCCAGCAGCCCGACAGGGTTCGGCTACGAGCAGTACTTC. Its translation: CASSPTGFGYEQYF.

The chain uses TRBV5-8 and TRBJ1-5; no definite D call. Germline V gives CDR1 SGHTS, CDR2 YDEGEE. This CDR3 is 18 amino acids long. V shed 0 bases and J shed 2 bases, with 18 bases lying between them. CDR3 region: CASSLAIKTREGNQPQHF. The CDR3 nucleotides read TGTGCCAGCAGCTTGGCCATTAAGACCCGGGAAGGCAATCAGCCCCAGCATTTT.

This chain links TRBV5-6 with TRBJ2-7, with D hard to call. This CDR3 has 12 amino acids. V was pared by 3 bases and J by 3 bases, with 7 bases between. The V gene's germline CDR1 is SGHDT and CDR2 YYEEEE. CDR3 region: CASSSDRYEQYF. In DNA, the CDR3 is TGTGCCAGCAGCTCCGACCGCTACGAGCAGTACTTC.

The chain couples TRBV7-9 to TRBJ2-3; possibly TRBD2 for D (6 bases). V dropped 6 bases and J dropped 2 bases, with 15 bases sitting between them. CDR3 length: 15 amino acids. Germline V gene lookup returns CDR1 SEHNR and CDR2 FQNEAQ (reference sequence). The chain's CDR3 is CASRDAPGATDTQYF. The CDR3, as DNA: TGTGCCAGCAGGGACGCGCCGGGAGCCACAGATACGCAGTATTTT. The full variable domain, in which reference TRBV7-9 and TRBJ2-3 provide the parts outside the CDR3, is DTGVSQNPRHKITKRGQNVTFRCDPISEHNRLYWYRQTLGQGPEFLTYFQNEAQLEKSRLLSDRFSAERPKGSFSTLEIQRTEQGDSAMYLCASRDAPGATDTQYFGPGTRLTVL.

A single count supports this clone. The rearrangement links TRBV6-1 to TRBJ2-7; D uncertain. The germline CDR1 and CDR2 sequences are MNHNS and SASEGT. The CDR3 has 11 residues. V was clipped by 11 bases and J by 3 bases, with 11 bases between them. CDR3 sequence (DNA): TGTGCCGTCTTTGGGGACTACGAGCAGTACTTC. Encoded protein: CAVFGDYEQYF.

J is TRBJ2-1 and V is TRBV7-3; D is unresolved. CDR1 SGHTA and CDR2 FQGTGA come from the germline V gene. V was clipped by 5 bases and J by 9 bases, with 11 bases between them. The CDR3 has 12 amino acids. In nucleotides, the CDR3 is TGTGCCAGCAGCGGAAGAGGTGGTGAGCAGTTCTTC. Translated: CASSGRGGEQFF.

The J gene is TRBJ2-7, the V gene TRBV27, with D perhaps TRBD2 (5 bases). This CDR3 spans 14 amino acids. Looked up from germline, CDR1 is MNHEY and CDR2 is SMNVEV (reference sequence). With 4 bases removed from V and 7 bases from J, the gap between germline ends came to 17 bases. This chain's CDR3 is CASSSRTQVGEQYF. In nucleotides, the CDR3 is TGTGCCAGCAGTTCTCGGACTCAAGTCGGGGAGCAGTACTTC.

The rearrangement links TRBV6-6 to TRBJ2-7; 7 bases agree with TRBD2. The CDR3 is 12 amino acids. V shed 5 bases and J 6 bases; nucleotides not matched to a gene: 4. CDR1 and CDR2 from the germline V gene are MNHNY and SVGAGI (reference sequence). The CDR3, as DNA: TGTGCCAGCAGTAGCGGGGACTCCGAGCAGTACTTC. Translation gives CASSSGDSEQYF.

The chain combines TRBV28 with TRBJ1-1; D call uncertain. The CDR3 is 15 residues long. V lost 5 bases and J lost 5, with 18 bases in between. Germline loops: CDR1 MDHEN, CDR2 SYDVKM. The CDR3 DNA is TGTGCCAGCAGTATAACTCCGGGAAGTGGGACTGAAGCTTTCTTT. Protein product: CASSITPGSGTEAFF.

The chain uses TRBV7-3 and TRBJ1-2; tentative D call: TRBD1 (6 bases). This CDR3 is built from 14 residues. V lost 4 bases, J lost 5 bases, and 14 bases lay in between. Germline CDR1 is SGHTA and CDR2 is FQGTGA. CDR3 in amino acids: CASSSTGFQYGYTF. The CDR3 bases are TGTGCCAGCAGCTCTACAGGGTTTCAATATGGCTACACCTTC.